This record looks at one T cell receptor (beta chain) sequence and its context. These data originate in a study of CD8 T cells in Susac syndrome. Reverse transcription used about 0.45 to 1 ug RNA and random hexamers. MiXCR, applied by TCRdb to the immunoSEQ multiplex PCR reads, yields one record per CDR3 protein. The sample includes around 280,000 distinct CDR3 sequences, roughly 81% of them seen just once. Germline CDR1 MNHEY, CDR2 SMNVEV (reference sequence). This CDR3 has 13 amino acids. Deletions cut 2 bases from V and 9 bases from J, with 13 bases between. The sequencing input was CD8+ T cells from PBMCs. This receptor was identified in a human donor with multiple sclerosis. J is TRBJ1-1 and V is TRBV27; a weak D match, TRBD1 (6 bases). CDR3: CASSLPGARKAFF. In DNA, the CDR3 is TGTGCCAGCAGTTTACCGGGGGCCCGGAAAGCTTTCTTT.